The TCR beta chain described here comes from a study of OX40 agonist ivuxolimab in advanced cancers. The wider study: Aged about 20 to 80 with a mean of roughly 65 years, they were about 83% male. Study-wide results and limits: More expanded clones were seen, on average, in CD8+ T cells than in CD4+.

The data were produced by immunoSEQ multiplex PCR, yet TCRdb's version contains in-frame clones alone and is incomplete. Of fewer than 35,000 clones listed, about 83% are singletons. In germline, CDR1 is LNHNV, CDR2 YYDKDF (reference sequence). Trimming pared 0 bases from V and 4 bases from J, leaving 15 bases between. The CDR3 has 16 amino acids. About this clone: No antigen is known for it.

The gene calls are TRBV15 and TRBJ1-2, with TRBD1 as a possible D gene (6 bases). The sample consisted of CD4+ or CD8+ T cells sorted from blood, taken in a trial of the OX40 agonist ivuxolimab. This sequence originates from an adult with an advanced solid tumor such as melanoma, head and neck, liver or kidney cancer. CDR3 protein: CATSRDRGRGAYGYTF. CDR3 DNA sequence: TGTGCCACCAGCAGAGATCGGGGCAGGGGCGCCTATGGCTACACCTTC.